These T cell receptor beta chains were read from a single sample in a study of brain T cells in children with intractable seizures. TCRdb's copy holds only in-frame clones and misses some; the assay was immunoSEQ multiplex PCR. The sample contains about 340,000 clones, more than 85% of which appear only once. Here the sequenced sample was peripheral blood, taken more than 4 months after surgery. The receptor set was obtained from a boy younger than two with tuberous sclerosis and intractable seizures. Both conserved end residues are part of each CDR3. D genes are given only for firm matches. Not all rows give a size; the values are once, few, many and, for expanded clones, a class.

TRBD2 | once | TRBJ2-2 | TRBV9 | TGTGCCAGCAGCGTAGCGACTAGCGGGATGACCACCGGGGAGCTGTTTTTT | CASSVATSGMTTGELFF
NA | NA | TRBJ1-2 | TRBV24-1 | TGTGCCACCAGTTCCCCGGACAACAACTATGGCTACACCTTC | CATSSPDNNYGYTF
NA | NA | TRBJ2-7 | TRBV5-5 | TGTGCCAGCAGCTTGGGATGGACGGCCTCCTACGAGCAGTACTTC | CASSLGWTASYEQYF
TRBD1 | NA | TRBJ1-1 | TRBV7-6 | TGTGCCAGCAGCCCCCCTACAGGGGGTCTCACTGAAGCTTTCTTT | CASSPPTGGLTEAFF
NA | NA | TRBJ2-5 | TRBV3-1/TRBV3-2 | TGTGCCAGCAGCTCCGCGCCCGGGGGACAATTAAACGAGACCCAGTACTTC | CASSSAPGGQLNETQYF
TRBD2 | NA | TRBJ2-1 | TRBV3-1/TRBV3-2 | TGTGCCAGCAGCCAAGATTTACTAGCGGGAGTCACCTACAATGAGCAGTTCTTC | CASSQDLLAGVTYNEQFF
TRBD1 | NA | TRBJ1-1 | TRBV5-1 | TGCGCCAGCAGCCTGCGGACAGGGGGCATCACTGAAGCTTTCTTT | CASSLRTGGITEAFF
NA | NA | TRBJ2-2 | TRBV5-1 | TGCGCCAGCAGCTTGCTCCGCCTTAACACCGGGGAGCTGTTTTTT | CASSLLRLNTGELFF
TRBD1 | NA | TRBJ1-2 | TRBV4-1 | TGCGCCAGCAGCCAAGGGACAGGGGGAGGCTATGGCTACACCTTC | CASSQGTGGGYGYTF
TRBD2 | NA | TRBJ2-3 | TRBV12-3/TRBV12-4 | TGTGCCAGCAGCGGACTAGTGGCAGATACGCAGTATTTT | CASSGLVADTQYF
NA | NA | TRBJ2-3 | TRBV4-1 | TGCGCCAGCAGCCAAGATCCAAGCACAGATACGCAGTATTTT | CASSQDPSTDTQYF
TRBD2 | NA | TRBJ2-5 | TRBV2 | TGTGCCAGCCGCGGACTAGCGGGATCGGAGACCCAGTACTTC | CASRGLAGSETQYF
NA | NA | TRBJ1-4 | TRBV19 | TGTGCCAGTAGTATAGCGGGGCGGAGTAATGAAAAACTGTTTTTT | CASSIAGRSNEKLFF
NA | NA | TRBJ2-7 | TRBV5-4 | TGTGCCAGCAGCTTGAGCAGGGGCGAGCAGTACTTC | CASSLSRGEQYF
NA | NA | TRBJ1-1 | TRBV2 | TGTGCCAGCAGTGTGTTAGGGTGGGTTGAAGCTTTCTTT | CASSVLGWVEAFF
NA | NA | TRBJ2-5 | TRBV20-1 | TGCAGTGCTAGTGCCGTCTGGGAGACCCAGTACTTC | CSASAVWETQYF
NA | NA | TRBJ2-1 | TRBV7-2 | TGTGCCAGCAGCCCCCCGGGGGGCCCACACAATGAGCAGTTCTTC | CASSPPGGPHNEQFF
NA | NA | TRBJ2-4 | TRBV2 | TGTGCCAGCAGTGAATGGGGGCAAGCCAAAAACATTCAGTACTTC | CASSEWGQAKNIQYF
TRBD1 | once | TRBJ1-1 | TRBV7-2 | TGTGCCAGCAGCACGGACAGGGCAACTGAAGCTTTCTTT | CASSTDRATEAFF
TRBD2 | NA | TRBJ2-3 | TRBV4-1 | TGCGCCAGCAGCCAAAGTCGCGGGGGGTTTTTGGATACGCAGTATTTT | CASSQSRGGFLDTQYF
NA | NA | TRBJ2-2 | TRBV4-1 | TGCGCCAGCAGCCAAGCCTGGGACACCGGGGAGCTGTTTTTT | CASSQAWDTGELFF
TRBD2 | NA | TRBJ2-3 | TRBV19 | TGTGCCAGTAGTATCACGACTAGCGGCACAGATACGCAGTATTTT | CASSITTSGTDTQYF
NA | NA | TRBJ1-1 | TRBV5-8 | TGTGCCAGCGTTCCGAGGGATGGAAACACTGAAGCTTTCTTT | CASVPRDGNTEAFF
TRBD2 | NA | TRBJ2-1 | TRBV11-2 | TGTGCCAGCAGCTTAGCCCACGGGAGGCCCATTCCCCCTTACAATGAGCAGTTCTTC | CASSLAHGRPIPPYNEQFF
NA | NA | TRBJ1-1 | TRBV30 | TGTGCCTGGCAGGGGTTCAGTGAAGCTTTCTTT | CAWQGFSEAFF
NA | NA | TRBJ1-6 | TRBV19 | TGTGCCAGTAGTATACTAGACAGCCACTCACCCCTCCACTTT | CASSILDSHSPLHF
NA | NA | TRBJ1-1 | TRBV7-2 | TGTGCCAGCGCGATCAGAAGTACGAACACTGAAGCTTTCTTT | CASAIRSTNTEAFF
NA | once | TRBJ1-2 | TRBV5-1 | TGCGCCAGCAGCTGGGACACCGCTAACTATGGCTACACCTTC | CASSWDTANYGYTF
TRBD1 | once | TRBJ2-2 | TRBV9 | TGTGCCAGCAGCACCGGGACAGGGGGCGTCGGTAACACCGGGGAGCTGTTTTTT | CASSTGTGGVGNTGELFF
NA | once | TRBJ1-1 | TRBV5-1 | TGCGCCAGCAGCTTGGGGGGTCGGGCTGAAGCTTTCTTT | CASSLGGRAEAFF
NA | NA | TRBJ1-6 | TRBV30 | TGTGCCTGGAGTTTGCCAGGAAGCTCCTATAATTCACCCCTCCACTTT | CAWSLPGSSYNSPLHF
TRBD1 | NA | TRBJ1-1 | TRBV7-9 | TGTGCCAGCAGCTTTTCCGGGACAGAAGATTACACTGAAGCTTTCTTT | CASSFSGTEDYTEAFF
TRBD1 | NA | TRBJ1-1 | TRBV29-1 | TGCAGCGTCTCCGGGACAGAGAGCCGAGCTTTCTTT | CSVSGTESRAFF
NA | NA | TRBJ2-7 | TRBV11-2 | TGTGCCAGCAGCTTAGATCACGAGCAGTACTTC | CASSLDHEQYF
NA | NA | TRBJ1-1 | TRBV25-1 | TGTGCCAGCAGCCCCTCTATGAACACTGAAGCTTTCTTT | CASSPSMNTEAFF
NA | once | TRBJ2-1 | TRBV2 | TGTGCCAGCAGTGACCGTAGCGTCAGTGAGCAGTTCTTC | CASSDRSVSEQFF
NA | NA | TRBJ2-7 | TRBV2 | TGTGCCAGCAGGGGAGGGGGCTACGAGCAGTACTTC | CASRGGGYEQYF
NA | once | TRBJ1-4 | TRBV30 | TGTGCCTGGAGTCCCCTAGCCCGCATAATAGGTGAAAAACTGTTTTTT | CAWSPLARIIGEKLFF
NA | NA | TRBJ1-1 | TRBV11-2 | TGTGCCAGCAGCTTAACGCCGGGGTTAGGGGGGACTGAAGCTTTCTTT | CASSLTPGLGGTEAFF
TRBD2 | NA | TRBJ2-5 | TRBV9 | TGTGCCAGCAGCGTAGAAGCGGGGGGGCAAGAGACCCAGTACTTC | CASSVEAGGQETQYF
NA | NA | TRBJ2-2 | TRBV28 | TGTGCCAGCCGATGGAGGACAGAGAACACCGGGGAGCTGTTTTTT | CASRWRTENTGELFF